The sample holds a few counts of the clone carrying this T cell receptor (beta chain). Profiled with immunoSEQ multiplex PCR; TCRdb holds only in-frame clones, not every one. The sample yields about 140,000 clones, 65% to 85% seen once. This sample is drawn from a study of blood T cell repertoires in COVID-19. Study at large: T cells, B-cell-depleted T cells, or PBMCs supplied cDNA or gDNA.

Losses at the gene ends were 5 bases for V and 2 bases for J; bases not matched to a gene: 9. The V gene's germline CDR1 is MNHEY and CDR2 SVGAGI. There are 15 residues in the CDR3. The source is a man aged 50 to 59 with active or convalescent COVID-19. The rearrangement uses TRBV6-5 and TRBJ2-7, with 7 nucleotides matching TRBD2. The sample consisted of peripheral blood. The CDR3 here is CASSPRLAATYEQYF. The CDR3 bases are TGTGCCAGCAGTCCGAGGCTAGCGGCTACCTACGAGCAGTACTTC.